This T cell receptor beta chain was identified during a study of blood T cell repertoires in COVID-19. Across the whole study: Spain, Italy and the United States supplied samples that represented acute and convalescent COVID-19. PBMCs, B-cell-depleted T cells, or T cells were the source of the cDNA or gDNA that made up the material.

The authors' processing: How many nucleated cells were present was estimated from reference gene primer amplification. Produced via immunoSEQ multiplex PCR; TCRdb's table is partial and in-frame only. V and J calls and clone size are as listed in that table; D and trimming were resolved from the DNA. The table includes 200,000 to 300,000 clones, around 87% detected once. The CDR3 sequence is 16 residues long. Germline trimming cut 1 base from V and 12 bases from J; bases unmatched to any gene: 12. Germline V gives CDR1 LGHNA, CDR2 YNFKEQ. The sample was peripheral blood. The rearrangement uses TRBV4-2 and TRBJ2-1, with 10 bases lining up with TRBD2. The source is a woman in her 50s with acute or convalescent COVID-19. The CDR3 DNA follows: TGTGCCAGCAGCCAAGTACGAGCGGGAGGGCCCAGTTTGCAGTTCTTC. This translates into CASSQVRAGGPSLQFF.